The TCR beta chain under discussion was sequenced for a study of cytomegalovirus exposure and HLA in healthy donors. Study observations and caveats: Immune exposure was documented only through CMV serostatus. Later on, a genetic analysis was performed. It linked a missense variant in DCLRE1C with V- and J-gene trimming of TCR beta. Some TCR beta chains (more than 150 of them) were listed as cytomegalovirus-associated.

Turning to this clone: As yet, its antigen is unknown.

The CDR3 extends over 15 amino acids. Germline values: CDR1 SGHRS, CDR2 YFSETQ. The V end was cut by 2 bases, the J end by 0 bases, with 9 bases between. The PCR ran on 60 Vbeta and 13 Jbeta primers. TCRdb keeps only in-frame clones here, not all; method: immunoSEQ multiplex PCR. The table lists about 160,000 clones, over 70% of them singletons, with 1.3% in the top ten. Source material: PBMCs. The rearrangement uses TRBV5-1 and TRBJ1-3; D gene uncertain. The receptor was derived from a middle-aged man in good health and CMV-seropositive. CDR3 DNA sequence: TGCGCCAGCAGCTTTGGTCCAGGCTCTGGAAACACCATATATTTT. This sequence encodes CASSFGPGSGNTIYF.